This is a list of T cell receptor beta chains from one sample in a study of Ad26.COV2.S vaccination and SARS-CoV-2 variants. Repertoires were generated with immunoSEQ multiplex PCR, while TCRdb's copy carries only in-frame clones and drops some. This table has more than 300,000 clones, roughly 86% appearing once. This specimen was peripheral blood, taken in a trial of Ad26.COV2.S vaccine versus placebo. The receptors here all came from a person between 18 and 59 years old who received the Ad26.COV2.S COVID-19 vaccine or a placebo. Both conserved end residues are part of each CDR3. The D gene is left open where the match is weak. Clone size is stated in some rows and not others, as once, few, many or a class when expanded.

DNA: TGTGCCAGCAGCCCCGAGGCCACTGAAGCTTTCTTT; CDR3: CASSPEATEAFF; D: NA; J: TRBJ1-1; V: TRBV5-4; size: NA
DNA: TGTGCCAGCAGTAGCCCCCAGGACTTCTACGAGCAGTACTTC; CDR3: CASSSPQDFYEQYF; D: NA; J: TRBJ2-7; V: TRBV6-5; size: once
DNA: TGTGCCAGCAGCTTATCGTGGACAGGGGGCTCCTACAATGAGCAGTTCTTC; CDR3: CASSLSWTGGSYNEQFF; D: TRBD1; J: TRBJ2-1; V: TRBV11-3; size: NA
DNA: TGTGCCAGCAGCGCCCTAGTAGTCGGCACCGGGGAGCTGTTTTTT; CDR3: CASSALVVGTGELFF; D: NA; J: TRBJ2-2; V: TRBV9; size: once
DNA: TGTGCCAGCAGCTTCCCGGGACAGAAATCCTACGAGCAGTACTTC; CDR3: CASSFPGQKSYEQYF; D: TRBD1; J: TRBJ2-7; V: TRBV7-9; size: NA
DNA: TGTGCCAGCAGTAAGACCGGACCGGGCAATCAGCCCCAGCATTTT; CDR3: CASSKTGPGNQPQHF; D: NA; J: TRBJ1-5; V: TRBV6-5; size: NA
DNA: TGTGCCAGCAGCTTAAAAGGGTTTGTCACTGAAGCTTTCTTT; CDR3: CASSLKGFVTEAFF; D: NA; J: TRBJ1-1; V: TRBV7-2; size: NA
DNA: TGTGCCAGCAGCCAAGATCCGGCGGGGGGCTATGGGGTATTC; CDR3: CASSQDPAGGYGVF; D: TRBD2; J: TRBJ2-7; V: TRBV3-1/TRBV3-2; size: NA
DNA: TGTGCCAGCAGTTACCTGAACTATGGCTACACCTTC; CDR3: CASSYLNYGYTF; D: NA; J: TRBJ1-2; V: TRBV6-2/TRBV6-3; size: once
DNA: TGTGCCAGCAGCCGGGATAGCTCCTATAATTCACCCCTCCACTTT; CDR3: CASSRDSSYNSPLHF; D: NA; J: TRBJ1-6; V: TRBV7-9; size: NA
DNA: TGTGCCAGCAGTCGAGGGGATCACTTGGATACGCAGTATTTT; CDR3: CASSRGDHLDTQYF; D: NA; J: TRBJ2-3; V: TRBV12-1; size: NA
DNA: TGTGCCTGGAGTCTCGCGGGCGGCTACACCTTC; CDR3: CAWSLAGGYTF; D: NA; J: TRBJ1-2; V: TRBV30; size: NA
DNA: TGTGCCAGTAGTATAGAGTGGGAGCTGTTTTTT; CDR3: CASSIEWELFF; D: NA; J: TRBJ2-2; V: TRBV19; size: NA
DNA: TGTGCCAGCTCAAAGGGGGCTGAGGAGACCCAGTACTTC; CDR3: CASSKGAEETQYF; D: TRBD1; J: TRBJ2-5; V: TRBV18; size: once
DNA: TGTGCCAGCAGCGTACTTGATTCGACTCCTCTCGGCGGGGAGCTGTTTTTT; CDR3: CASSVLDSTPLGGELFF; D: NA; J: TRBJ2-2; V: TRBV9; size: NA
DNA: TGTGCCAGCAGCGAGGGAGAGGGACTAACTCACTACGAGCAGTACTTC; CDR3: CASSEGEGLTHYEQYF; D: TRBD2; J: TRBJ2-7; V: TRBV7-8; size: few
DNA: TGTGCCAGCAGCCGAGGACAGGGTCGGAAAGCTTTCTTT; CDR3: CASSRGQGRKAFF; D: TRBD1; J: TRBJ1-1; V: TRBV3-1/TRBV3-2; size: NA
DNA: TGTGCCTGGAGTAGGAGGGGAGGTGAGCAGTACTTC; CDR3: CAWSRRGGEQYF; D: NA; J: TRBJ2-7; V: TRBV30; size: NA
DNA: TGTGCCAGCAGCTTCATGGGCACAGATACGCAGTATTTT; CDR3: CASSFMGTDTQYF; D: NA; J: TRBJ2-3; V: TRBV9; size: NA
DNA: TGTGCCAGCTCACCCGGGACTAGCGGGGGGTACAATGAGCAGTTCTTC; CDR3: CASSPGTSGGYNEQFF; D: TRBD2; J: TRBJ2-1; V: TRBV18; size: NA
DNA: TGTGCTAGCAGCTCCTTAATGGGCACTGAAGCTTTCTTT; CDR3: CASSSLMGTEAFF; D: NA; J: TRBJ1-1; V: TRBV7-7; size: NA
DNA: TGTGCCACCAGTGATCCTACAGGGAGATCGGGCGGGGAGCTGTTTTTT; CDR3: CATSDPTGRSGGELFF; D: NA; J: TRBJ2-2; V: TRBV24-1; size: NA
DNA: TGTGCCAGCTCGCTGACTAGAGGAGAGACCCAGTACTTC; CDR3: CASSLTRGETQYF; D: NA; J: TRBJ2-5; V: TRBV18; size: NA